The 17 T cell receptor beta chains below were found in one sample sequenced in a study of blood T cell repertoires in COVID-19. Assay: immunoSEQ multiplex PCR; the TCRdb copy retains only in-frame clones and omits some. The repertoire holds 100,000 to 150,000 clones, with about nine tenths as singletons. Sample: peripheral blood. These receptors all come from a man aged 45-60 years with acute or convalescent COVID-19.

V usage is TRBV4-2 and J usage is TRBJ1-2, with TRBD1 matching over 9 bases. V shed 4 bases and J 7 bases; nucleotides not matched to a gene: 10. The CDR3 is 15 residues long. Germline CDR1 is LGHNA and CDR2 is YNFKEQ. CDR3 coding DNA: TGTGCCAGCAGCCTGCGCTCGGGACAGGGTCGTGGCTACACCTTC. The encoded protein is CASSLRSGQGRGYTF.

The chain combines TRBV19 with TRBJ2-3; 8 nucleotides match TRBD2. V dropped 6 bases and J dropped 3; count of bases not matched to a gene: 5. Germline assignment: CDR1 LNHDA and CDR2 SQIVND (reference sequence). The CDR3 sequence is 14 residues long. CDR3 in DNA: TGTGCCAGTAGGGATCCGGGAGGGACAGATACGCAGTATTTT. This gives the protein CASRDPGGTDTQYF.

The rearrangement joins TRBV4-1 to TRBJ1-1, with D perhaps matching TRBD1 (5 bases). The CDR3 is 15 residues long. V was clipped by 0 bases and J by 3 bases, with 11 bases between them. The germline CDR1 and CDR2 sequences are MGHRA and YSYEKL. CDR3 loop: CASSQDVGGYTEAFF. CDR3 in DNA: TGCGCCAGCAGCCAAGATGTGGGGGGGTACACTGAAGCTTTCTTT.

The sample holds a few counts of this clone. For the CDR3, the DNA is TGTGCCACCAGTGACACGACAGGGACCGAGACCCAGTACTTC. This codes for CATSDTTGTETQYF. The genes are TRBV24-1 and TRBJ2-5; 7 nucleotides line up with TRBD1. V shed 4 bases, J shed 5 bases, and the junction held 6 bases outside the gene matches. The germline V gene encodes CDR1 KGHDR and CDR2 SFDVKD. This CDR3 is built from 14 residues.

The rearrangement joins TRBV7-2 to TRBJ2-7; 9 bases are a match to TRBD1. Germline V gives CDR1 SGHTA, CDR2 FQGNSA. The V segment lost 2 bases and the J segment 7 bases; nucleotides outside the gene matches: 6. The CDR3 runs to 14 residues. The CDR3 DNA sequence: TGTGCCAGCAGCTTAAACAGGGGGCTGAGTGAGCAGTACTTC. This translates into CASSLNRGLSEQYF.

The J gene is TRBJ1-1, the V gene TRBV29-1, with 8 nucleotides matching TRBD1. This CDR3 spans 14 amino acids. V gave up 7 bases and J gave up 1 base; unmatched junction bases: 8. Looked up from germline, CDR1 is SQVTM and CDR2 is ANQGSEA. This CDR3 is CSGGSGTGNTEAFF. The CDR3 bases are TGCAGCGGGGGCTCCGGGACAGGGAACACTGAAGCTTTCTTT.

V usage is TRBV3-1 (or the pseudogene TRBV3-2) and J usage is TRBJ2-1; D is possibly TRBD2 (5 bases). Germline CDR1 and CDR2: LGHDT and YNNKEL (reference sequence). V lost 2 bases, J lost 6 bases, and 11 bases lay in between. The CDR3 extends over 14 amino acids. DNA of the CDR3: TGTGCCAGCAGCCAACGCGATGGGAGCAATGAGCAGTTCTTC. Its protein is CASSQRDGSNEQFF.

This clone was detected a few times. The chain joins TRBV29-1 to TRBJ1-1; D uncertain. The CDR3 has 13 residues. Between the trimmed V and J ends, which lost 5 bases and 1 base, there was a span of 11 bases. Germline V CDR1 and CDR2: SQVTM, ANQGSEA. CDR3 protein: CSVRGRQNTEAFF. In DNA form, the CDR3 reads TGCAGCGTTAGAGGCCGCCAGAACACTGAAGCTTTCTTT. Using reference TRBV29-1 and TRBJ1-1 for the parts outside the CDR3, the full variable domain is SAVISQKPSRDICQRGTSLTIQCQVDSQVTMMFWYRQQPGQSLTLIATANQGSEATYESGFVIDKFPISRPNLTFSTLTVSNMSPEDSSIYLCSVRGRQNTEAFFGQGTRLTVV.

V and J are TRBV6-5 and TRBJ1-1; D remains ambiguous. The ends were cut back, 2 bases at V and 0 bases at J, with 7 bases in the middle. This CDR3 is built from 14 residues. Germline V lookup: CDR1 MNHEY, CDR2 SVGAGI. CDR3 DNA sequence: TGTGCCAGCAGTTACCAGATTGTGAACACTGAAGCTTTCTTT. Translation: CASSYQIVNTEAFF.

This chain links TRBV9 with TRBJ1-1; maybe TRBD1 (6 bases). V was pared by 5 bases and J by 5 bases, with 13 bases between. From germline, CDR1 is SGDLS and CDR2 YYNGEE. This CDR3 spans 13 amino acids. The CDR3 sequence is CASSEQGRTEAFF. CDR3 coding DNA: TGTGCCAGCAGTGAACAGGGCCGGACTGAAGCTTTCTTT.

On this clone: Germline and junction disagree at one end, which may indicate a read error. Here the CDR3 DNA reads TGTGCCAACAGCTTACATGGAGGAACTGAAGCTTTCTTT. It codes for CANSLHGGTEAFF. The chain combines TRBV5-6 with TRBJ1-1; D is ambiguous. The CDR3 contains 13 residues. The germline V gene has CDR1 SGHDT and CDR2 YYEEEE.

In DNA, the CDR3 is TGTGCCAGCCGACCTCGGGGGGGGTATGGAAACACCATATATTTT. Translated, it gives CASRPRGGYGNTIYF. The rearrangement uses TRBV27 and TRBJ1-3, with D tentatively TRBD1 (5 bases). This CDR3 spans 15 amino acids. V was cut by 8 bases and J by 3 bases, with 17 bases left in between. In germline, CDR1 is MNHEY, CDR2 SMNVEV (reference sequence).

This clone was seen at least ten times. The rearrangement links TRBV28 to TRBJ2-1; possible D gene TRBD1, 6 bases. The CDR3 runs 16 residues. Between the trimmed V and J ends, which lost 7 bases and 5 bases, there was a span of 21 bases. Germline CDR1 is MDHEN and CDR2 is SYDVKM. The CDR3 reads CASTLGQGFYDNEQFF. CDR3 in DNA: TGTGCCAGCACCCTGGGGCAGGGGTTCTATGACAATGAGCAGTTCTTC.

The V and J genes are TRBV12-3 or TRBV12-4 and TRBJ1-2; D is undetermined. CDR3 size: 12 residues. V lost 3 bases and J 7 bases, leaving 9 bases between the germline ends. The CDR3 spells CASSFGEGGYTF. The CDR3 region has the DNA TGTGCCAGCAGTTTCGGGGAAGGTGGCTACACCTTC.

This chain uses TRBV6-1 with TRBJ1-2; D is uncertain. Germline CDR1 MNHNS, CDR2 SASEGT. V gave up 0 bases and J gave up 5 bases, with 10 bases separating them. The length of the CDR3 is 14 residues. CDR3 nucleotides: TGTGCCAGCAGTGAAGCGCGGGGTCTATATGGCTACACCTTC. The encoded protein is CASSEARGLYGYTF.

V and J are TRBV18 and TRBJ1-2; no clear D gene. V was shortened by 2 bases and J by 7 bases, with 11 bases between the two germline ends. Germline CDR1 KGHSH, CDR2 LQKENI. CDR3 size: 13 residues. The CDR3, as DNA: TGTGCCAGCTCACCAACGGGGTGGTCTGGCTACACCTTC. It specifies CASSPTGWSGYTF. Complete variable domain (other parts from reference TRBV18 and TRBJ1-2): NAGVMQNPRHLVRRRGQEARLRCSPMKGHSHVYWYRQLPEEGLKFMVYLQKENIIDESGMPKERFSAEFPKEGPSILRIQQVVRGDSAAYFCASSPTGWSGYTFGSGTRLTVV.

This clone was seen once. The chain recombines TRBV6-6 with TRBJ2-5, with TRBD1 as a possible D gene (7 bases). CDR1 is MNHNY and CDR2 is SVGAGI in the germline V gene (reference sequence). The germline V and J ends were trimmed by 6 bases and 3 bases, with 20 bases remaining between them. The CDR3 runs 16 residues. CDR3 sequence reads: CASSQGGQPQEETQYF. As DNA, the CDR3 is TGTGCCAGCAGCCAGGGGGGACAACCTCAAGAAGAGACCCAGTACTTC.